The 18 T cell receptor beta chains in this list originate from one sample, sequenced in a study of shared clonotypes between healthy human individuals. Method: immunoSEQ multiplex PCR; TCRdb's copy keeps in-frame clones and lacks some. Of some 1,100,000 clones in the sample, approximately 80% were seen once. The sequenced sample was memory CD4+ T cells from PBMCs. Subset here: CD45RA-negative fraction. Every receptor here comes from a man aged 18 to 29 in good health. Some clones in this sample may be carry-over from other donors' samples.

This clone was observed a single time. The rearrangement joins TRBV11-1 to TRBJ2-7; 7 nucleotides align to TRBD1. V lost 3 bases and J lost 2; bases outside the gene matches: 7. This CDR3 is 15 amino acids long. Germline V gene data show CDR1 as SGHAT and CDR2 as FQDESV (reference sequence). The DNA of the CDR3 is TGTGCCAGCAGCTTGGGGACAGCCCCAACCTACGAGCAGTACTTC. Amino acids: CASSLGTAPTYEQYF.

Comments on this clone: Since a far larger clone is one base different, this is likely a read error. The same CDR3 also results from other DNA sequences found in this sample. V gene TRBV11-2 combines with J gene TRBJ2-1; D is ambiguous. Germline values: CDR1 SGHAT, CDR2 FQNNGV. CDR3 length equals 13 residues. The V gene lost 1 base and the J gene lost 1 base, with 2 bases spanning the gap. CDR3 region: CASSLGSYNEQFF. The DNA for the CDR3 is TGTGCCAGCAGCTTAGGTTCCTACAATGAGCAGTTCTTC.

The chain employs TRBV2 and TRBJ1-1; 8 positions agree with TRBD1. Germline CDR1 and CDR2: SNHLY and FYNNEI. V dropped 7 bases and J dropped 7; count of bases not matched to a gene: 8. The CDR3 loop spans 13 amino acids. The CDR3 sequence: CASIGTGIYEAFF. The CDR3 DNA follows: TGTGCCAGCATAGGGACAGGCATTTATGAAGCTTTCTTT.

V and J are TRBV5-1 and TRBJ2-2; 12 nucleotides align to TRBD2. From germline, CDR1 is SGHRS and CDR2 YFSETQ. This CDR3 has 19 amino acids. The V and J ends lost 4 bases and 1 base, in that order; junction bases with no gene match: 11. The CDR3 nucleotides are TGCGCCAGCAGCCCCCCCCCACTAGCGGGAGGATGGAACACCGGGGAGCTGTTTTTT. Its translation: CASSPPPLAGGWNTGELFF.

The V and J genes are TRBV30 and TRBJ2-7; tentatively, D is TRBD2 (5 bases). V was trimmed by 0 bases and J by 7 bases, leaving 13 bases between them. The V gene's germline CDR1 is GTSNPN and CDR2 SVGIG (reference sequence). The CDR3 has 13 amino acids. CDR3 nucleotides: TGTGCCTGGAGTGTGTCGTCTAGCCAAGAGCAGTACTTC. Protein product: CAWSVSSSQEQYF.

This chain's CDR3 is CASSLVGIDTDTQYF. CDR3 nucleotide sequence: TGTGCCAGCAGCTTGGTGGGAATTGACACAGATACGCAGTATTTT. The chain couples TRBV5-6 to TRBJ2-3; D gene ambiguous. The CDR3 spans 15 residues. The V gene's germline CDR1 is SGHDT and CDR2 YYEEEE. V shed 0 bases and J shed 2 bases, with 10 bases lying between them. Using reference TRBV5-6 and TRBJ2-3 for the parts outside the CDR3, the full variable domain is DAGVTQSPTHLIKTRGQQVTLRCSPKSGHDTVSWYQQALGQGPQFIFQYYEEEERQRGNFPDRFSGHQFPNYSSELNVNALLLGDSALYLCASSLVGIDTDTQYFGPGTRLTVL.

The rearrangement uses TRBV7-3 and TRBJ1-5; unclear D gene. V gave up 5 bases and J gave up 3 bases, with 8 bases separating them. Germline loops: CDR1 SGHTA, CDR2 FQGTGA. The CDR3 consists of 13 residues. This chain's CDR3 is CASSPQHNQPQHF. The DNA of the CDR3 is TGTGCCAGCAGCCCTCAGCACAATCAGCCCCAGCATTTT.

The CDR3 DNA is TGTGCCAGCAGGGTCGACTACGAGCAGTACTTC. This gives the protein CASRVDYEQYF. V gene TRBV2 combines with J gene TRBJ2-7; D is unresolved. The CDR3 covers 11 residues. Germline CDR1 reads SNHLY; CDR2 reads FYNNEI. Trimming shortened V by 6 bases and J by 3 bases, and 6 bases separated the two germline ends.

The J gene is TRBJ2-5, the V gene TRBV5-1; TRBD1 agrees at 10 bases. Germline assignment: CDR1 SGHRS and CDR2 YFSETQ. V was pared by 4 bases and J by 3 bases, with 3 bases of the junction left unmatched. The CDR3 is made up of 14 amino acids. The CDR3 loop is CASSGGTGEETQYF. CDR3 DNA sequence: TGCGCCAGCAGCGGAGGGACAGGGGAAGAGACCCAGTACTTC. Based on the CDR3 plus reference TRBV5-1 and TRBJ2-5, the full variable domain is KAGVTQTPRYLIKTRGQQVTLSCSPISGHRSVSWYQQTPGQGLQFLFEYFSETQRNKGNFPGRFSGRQFSNSRSEMNVSTLELGDSALYLCASSGGTGEETQYFGPGTRLLVL.

This clone was seen many times. The rearrangement uses TRBV7-2 and TRBJ2-7; 10 positions match TRBD1. Germline lookup yields CDR1 SGHTA and CDR2 FQGNSA. After removal of 3 bases from V and 3 bases from J, the junction contained 5 bases not matched to a gene. The CDR3 loop spans 15 amino acids. The CDR3 DNA sequence: TGTGCCAGCAGCTTGAGACGGGACAGGGGCTACGAGCAGTACTTC. This translates into CASSLRRDRGYEQYF.

Written as DNA, the CDR3 is TGTGCCAGCAGCTTAAATCCGGGAGTGGAAGAGACCCAGTACTTC. Protein sequence: CASSLNPGVEETQYF. V is TRBV7-3 and J is TRBJ2-5; possibly TRBD2 for D (6 bases). The V end lost 1 base, the J end lost 3 bases, and 12 bases lay between the germline ends. This CDR3 is built from 15 residues. Germline V gene sequence: CDR1 SGHTA, CDR2 FQGTGA.

Of note for this clone: A read error may produce the germline difference seen at one junction end. This chain joins TRBV29-1 and TRBJ2-7; D possibly uses TRBD1 or TRBD2 (5 bases each). The V gene's germline CDR1 is SQVTM and CDR2 ANQGSEA. The CDR3 is 13 residues long. The CDR3 region is CSVVRDGPYKQYF. CDR3 in DNA: TGCAGCGTTGTCCGGGACGGACCCTACAAGCAGTACTTC.

V and J are TRBV6-1 and TRBJ2-7; D might be TRBD2 (6 bases). The CDR3 has 11 residues. Germline assignment: CDR1 MNHNS and CDR2 SASEGT. V dropped 1 base and J dropped 11 bases, with 9 bases sitting between them. The CDR3 DNA sequence: TGTGCCAGCAGTGAAGGGGTAGCGGAGTACTTC. Residues: CASSEGVAEYF.

On this clone: This same CDR3 is encoded by further DNA sequences in the sample. This rearrangement joins TRBV5-1 to TRBJ1-5; D is unclear. Germline-derived CDR1 and CDR2 are SGHRS and YFSETQ. The CDR3 contains 14 residues. Trimming cost V 1 base and J 1 base, with 6 bases left between them. The CDR3 here is CASSLNPSNQPQHF. DNA for the CDR3: TGCGCCAGCAGCTTGAACCCAAGCAATCAGCCCCAGCATTTT.

A remark on this clone: This sample also contains other DNA sequences that code for the same CDR3. V usage is TRBV11-2 and J usage is TRBJ1-5; D not resolved. The CDR3 is 13 amino acids. Germline CDR1 SGHAT, CDR2 FQNNGV. Between the trimmed V and J ends, which lost 1 base and 0 bases, there was a span of 1 base. DNA for the CDR3: TGTGCCAGCAGCTTAGTTAGCAATCAGCCCCAGCATTTT. Its translation: CASSLVSNQPQHF.

The chain couples TRBV14 to TRBJ2-1; D is possibly TRBD2 (6 bases). The V gene lost 2 bases and the J gene lost 15 bases, with 23 bases spanning the gap. Germline V gene lookup returns CDR1 SGHDN and CDR2 FVKESK. This CDR3 comprises 15 residues. CDR3 DNA sequence: TGTGCCAGCAGCCAAAGAGTAGGTAGCGGACTGAGGCGGTTCTTC. Protein: CASSQRVGSGLRRFF. The entire variable domain, with the rest obtained from reference TRBV14 and TRBJ2-1, is as follows: EAGVTQFPSHSVIEKGQTVTLRCDPISGHDNLYWYRRVMGKEIKFLLHFVKESKQDESGMPNNRFLAERTGGTYSTLKVQPAELEDSGVYFCASSQRVGSGLRRFFGPGTRLTVL.

This clone has more than one count but fewer than ten. This chain connects TRBV28 to TRBJ1-2, with 7 bases that match TRBD1. This CDR3 has 12 amino acids. The V gene end was trimmed by 5 bases and the J gene end by 10 bases; junction bases not matched to a gene: 7. From germline, CDR1 is MDHEN and CDR2 SYDVKM. CDR3 region: CASSTSGGVYTF. The DNA of the CDR3 is TGTGCCAGCAGTACTTCAGGGGGTGTCTACACCTTC.

This clone appeared many times. This sequence joins TRBV6-5 and TRBJ2-3; 7 bases fit TRBD2. The germline V gene has CDR1 MNHEY and CDR2 SVGAGI. This CDR3 comprises 14 residues. V gave up 6 bases and J gave up 2 bases; unmatched junction bases: 5. The CDR3 here is CASSKRLATDTQYF. The CDR3 DNA is TGTGCCAGCAGCAAAAGACTAGCCACAGATACGCAGTATTTT.